The sequence of this T cell receptor (beta chain) was determined in a study of shared clonotypes between healthy human individuals. There were only Caucasian adults among the donors, and all lived in Nashville, Tennessee. V was cut by 1 base and J by 8 bases, with 13 bases left in between. Germline CDR1 and CDR2: KGHSH and LQKENI. The CDR3 sequence is 14 residues long. Researchers ran the assay at a deep level. TCRdb's table, derived via immunoSEQ multiplex PCR, lists solely in-frame clones and lacks some. Among more than 2,000,000 clones listed, more than 80% were seen once. As regards this clone: The antigen remains unidentified.

Study-wide results and limits: The study found lower generation probabilities in non-shared clonotypes than in those shared by all four donors.

The gene calls are TRBV18 and TRBJ2-3; D tentatively reads TRBD1 or TRBD2 (5 bases each). The sequenced sample consisted of naive CD4+ T cells sorted from blood. Subset: CD45RA+ positively selected. The receptor comes from a man aged 18 to 30 in good health. The CDR3 region is CASSPRGPEFTQYF. CDR3 nucleotide sequence: TGTGCCAGCTCACCACGGGGACCAGAGTTTACGCAGTATTTT. Full variable domain (missing parts from reference TRBV18 and TRBJ2-3): NAGVMQNPRHLVRRRGQEARLRCSPMKGHSHVYWYRQLPEEGLKFMVYLQKENIIDESGMPKERFSAEFPKEGPSILRIQQVVRGDSAAYFCASSPRGPEFTQYFGPGTRLTVL.